This T cell receptor beta chain originates from a study of CD4 T cells in relation to SARS-CoV-2 and coronaviruses. The table came from immunoSEQ multiplex PCR; TCRdb's copy has only in-frame clones and leaves some out. The sample has about 38,000 clones; over 75% are singletons. Comments on this clone: The antigen is not known.

Trimming shortened V by 4 bases and J by 1 base, and 4 bases separated the two germline ends. Germline values: CDR1 WSHSY, CDR2 SAAADI. CDR3 size: 12 residues. The clonotype originates from an adult with COVID-19. V is TRBV10-2 and J is TRBJ1-1; D remains unclear. The sequenced sample was memory CD4+ T cells from PBMCs, cultured in vitro. The CDR3 here is CASSAQNTEAFF. Written as DNA, the CDR3 is TGCGCCAGCAGTGCTCAGAACACTGAAGCTTTCTTT.